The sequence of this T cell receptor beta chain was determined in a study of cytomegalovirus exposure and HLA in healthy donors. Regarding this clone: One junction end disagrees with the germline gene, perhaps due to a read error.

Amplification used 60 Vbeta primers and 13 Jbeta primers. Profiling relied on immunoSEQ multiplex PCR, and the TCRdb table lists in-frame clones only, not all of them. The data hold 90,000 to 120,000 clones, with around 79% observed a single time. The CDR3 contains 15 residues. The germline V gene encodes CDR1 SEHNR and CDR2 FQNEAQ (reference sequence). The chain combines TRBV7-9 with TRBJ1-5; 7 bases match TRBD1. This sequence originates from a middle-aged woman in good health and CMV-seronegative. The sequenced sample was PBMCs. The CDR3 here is CSSSLTGDSDQPQHF. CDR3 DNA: TGTTCCAGCAGCCTTACAGGGGATAGCGATCAGCCCCAGCATTTT.